Below, 23 T cell receptor beta chains from the same sample are listed, as sequenced in a study of blood T cell repertoires in COVID-19. The protocol was immunoSEQ multiplex PCR, while the TCRdb copy is restricted to in-frame clones and leaves out a portion. The table includes around 310,000 clones, 70% to 90% detected once. Sequencing was carried out using peripheral blood. All receptors come from a woman aged 45-60 years with active or convalescent COVID-19.

This clone was detected once. The rearrangement joins TRBV4-1 to TRBJ1-5; TRBD1 aligns across 8 bases. The junction had 4 bases not matched to a gene; V was cut back by 3 bases and J by 0 bases. The CDR3 runs to 16 residues. Germline V gene sequence: CDR1 MGHRA, CDR2 YSYEKL. In DNA form, the CDR3 reads TGCGCCAGCAGCCACTTTGGACAGGGTAGCAATCAGCCCCAGCATTTT. Translating gives CASSHFGQGSNQPQHF.

The rearrangement joins TRBV7-2 to TRBJ2-1; D is uncertain. V was shortened by 5 bases and J by 2 bases, with 13 bases between the two germline ends. The CDR3 contains 15 residues. The V gene's germline CDR1 is SGHTA and CDR2 FQGNSA. This CDR3 is CASSPDIRTYNEQFF. The CDR3 nucleotides are TGTGCCAGCAGCCCAGACATCCGGACCTACAATGAGCAGTTCTTC.

The gene calls are TRBV7-2 and TRBJ1-1, with 8 bases aligning to TRBD1. Germline lookup yields CDR1 SGHTA and CDR2 FQGNSA. The junction had 9 bases not matched to a gene; V was cut back by 4 bases and J by 11 bases. CDR3 length: 13 residues. CDR3: CASSSGQGTKAFF. The DNA of the CDR3 is TGTGCCAGCAGCTCCGGACAGGGAACGAAGGCTTTCTTT.

The chain couples TRBV28 to TRBJ1-2, with D hard to call. This CDR3 has 13 amino acids. CDR1 is MDHEN, CDR2 SYDVKM, per germline. Trimming removed 2 bases from V and 5 bases from J, with 9 bases in between. This CDR3 reads CASSLGHNYGYTF. The CDR3 coding sequence is TGTGCCAGCAGTTTAGGGCATAATTATGGCTACACCTTC.

The gene calls are TRBV25-1 and TRBJ2-1; D gene unclear. The CDR3 spans 11 residues. The V gene lost 4 bases and the J gene lost 6 bases, with 4 bases spanning the gap. The V gene's germline CDR1 is MGHDK and CDR2 SYGVNS. DNA for the CDR3: TGTGCCAGCAGTGCCCTCAATGAGCAGTTCTTC. Translating gives CASSALNEQFF.

The V call is TRBV28, the J call TRBJ2-7, with 9 bases lining up with TRBD1. J gave up 0 bases and V 8 bases, and 2 bases lay outside the gene matches. Germline V gene data show CDR1 as MDHEN and CDR2 as SYDVKM. This CDR3 comprises 13 residues. The CDR3 nucleotides are TGTGCCAGCGGGACAGGGTCCTCCTACGAGCAGTACTTC. It yields the protein CASGTGSSYEQYF.

The chain is built from TRBV6-5 and TRBJ2-7, with 8 bases that match TRBD1. Germline CDR1 and CDR2: MNHEY and SVGAGI. The ends lost 5 bases at V and 3 bases at J; junction bases unmatched: 0. This CDR3 has 12 amino acids. CDR3 protein: CASSTGGYEQYF. DNA for the CDR3: TGTGCCAGCAGTACAGGGGGCTACGAGCAGTACTTC.

This sequence joins TRBV9 and TRBJ1-2; perhaps TRBD1 as D (6 bases). V lost 0 bases and J lost 8, with 11 bases in between. The length of the CDR3 is 13 residues. In germline, CDR1 is SGDLS, CDR2 YYNGEE. Here the CDR3 reads CASSVGGGRGYTF. CDR3 nucleotide sequence: TGTGCCAGCAGCGTAGGTGGGGGCAGGGGCTACACCTTC. Combining the CDR3 with reference TRBV9 and TRBJ1-2 gives the whole variable domain DSGVTQTPKHLITATGQRVTLRCSPRSGDLSVYWYQQSLDQGLQFLIQYYNGEERAKGNILERFSAQQFPDLHSELNLSSLELGDSALYFCASSVGGGRGYTFGSGTRLTVV.

This sequence joins TRBV15 and TRBJ1-4; no clear D gene. The germline V gene encodes CDR1 LNHNV and CDR2 YYDKDF (reference sequence). V was trimmed by 0 bases and J by 7 bases, leaving 12 bases between them. This CDR3 is built from 15 residues. CDR3 bases: TGTGCCACCAGCAGAGATTTGGACTTTGGTGAAAAACTGTTTTTT. Protein: CATSRDLDFGEKLFF.

The chain recombines TRBV2 with TRBJ1-6; D unresolved. Between the trimmed V and J ends, which lost 4 bases and 0 bases, there was a span of 7 bases. This CDR3 comprises 15 residues. Germline assignment: CDR1 SNHLY and CDR2 FYNNEI. CDR3 sequence: CASSVKSSYNSPLHF. DNA for the CDR3: TGTGCCAGCAGTGTTAAGAGCTCCTATAATTCACCCCTCCACTTT.

This clone has just one count. The chain links TRBV2 to TRBJ2-3, with D perhaps TRBD1 (6 bases). Deletions cut 0 bases from V and 7 bases from J, with 11 bases between. The V gene's germline CDR1 is SNHLY and CDR2 FYNNEI. The CDR3 sequence is 14 residues long. The DNA for the CDR3 is TGTGCCAGCAGTGAAGCCAGACAGGACCATACGCAGTATTTT. It encodes CASSEARQDHTQYF. The whole variable domain, remainder taken from reference TRBV2 and TRBJ2-3, is EPEVTQTPSHQVTQMGQEVILRCVPISNHLYFYWYRQILGQKVEFLVSFYNNEISEKSEIFDDQFSVERPDGSNFTLKIRSTKLEDSAMYFCASSEARQDHTQYFGPGTRLTVL.

This rearrangement joins TRBV11-1 to TRBJ2-7, with 9 bases matching TRBD2. J lost 3 bases, V lost 4 bases, and 7 bases had no gene match. Germline lookup yields CDR1 SGHAT and CDR2 FQDESV (reference sequence). The CDR3 loop spans 15 amino acids. The CDR3: CASSSMAGGRYEQYF. In DNA, the CDR3 is TGTGCCAGCAGCTCGATGGCGGGGGGGCGCTACGAGCAGTACTTC.

This chain links TRBV2 with TRBJ1-1; the match to TRBD1 covers 8 bases. The CDR3 is made up of 14 amino acids. The junction had 3 bases not matched to a gene; V was cut back by 6 bases and J by 0 bases. Germline CDR1 is SNHLY and CDR2 is FYNNEI. The CDR3 DNA is TGTGCCAGCAGAGCGGGACAGGTGAACACTGAAGCTTTCTTT. It yields the protein CASRAGQVNTEAFF.

With respect to this clone: Other DNA sequences in this specimen translate into the identical CDR3. V is TRBV12-3 or TRBV12-4 and J is TRBJ1-2; no clear D. V lost 3 bases and J lost 0, with 5 bases in between. CDR3 length equals 13 residues. The CDR3 spells CASSLGANYGYTF. The CDR3 region has the DNA TGTGCCAGCAGTTTGGGAGCTAACTATGGCTACACCTTC.

This rearrangement joins TRBV27 to TRBJ1-6, with D possibly TRBD1 on 6 matching bases. Germline loops: CDR1 MNHEY, CDR2 SMNVEV (reference sequence). Trimming stripped 6 bases from V and 1 base from J, with 16 bases between. The CDR3 is 17 amino acids. The CDR3 region has the DNA TGTGCCAGCAGACCTACACAGGGTCGGTCCTATAATTCACCCCTCCACTTT. This encodes CASRPTQGRSYNSPLHF.

As regards this clone: The same CDR3 is also encoded by other DNA sequences in this sample. CDR3 residues: CASSSTSGGATDTQYF. The DNA of the CDR3 is TGCGCCAGCAGCTCAACTAGCGGGGGGGCCACAGATACGCAGTATTTT. This chain links TRBV5-1 with TRBJ2-3, with 13 nucleotides matching TRBD2. V trimming: 3 bases; J trimming: 2 bases; junction bases outside the gene matches: 3. CDR1 is SGHRS and CDR2 is YFSETQ in the germline V gene. The CDR3 is 16 residues long.

This clone was counted a single time. This chain links TRBV7-9 with TRBJ2-5; D remains unclear. CDR1 is SEHNR and CDR2 is FQNEAQ in the germline V gene (reference sequence). The CDR3 runs 11 residues. Trimming pared 3 bases from V and 5 bases from J, leaving 4 bases between. The CDR3 loop is CASSFGETQYF. Written as DNA, the CDR3 is TGTGCCAGCAGCTTCGGGGAGACCCAGTACTTC.

The chain couples TRBV5-1 to TRBJ2-1, with a tentative D call TRBD1 (6 bases). The V end was cut by 0 bases, the J end by 3 bases, with 10 bases between. The CDR3 consists of 15 residues. Germline-derived CDR1 and CDR2 are SGHRS and YFSETQ. The CDR3 DNA reads TGCGCCAGCAGCTTGGAACAGGGAGTCTACAATGAGCAGTTCTTC. Its protein product is CASSLEQGVYNEQFF.

The chain joins TRBV11-1 to TRBJ2-3; 7 nucleotides agree with TRBD2. With 5 bases clipped from V and 5 bases from J, the junction kept 10 bases outside the gene matches. The CDR3 sequence is 15 residues long. From germline, CDR1 is SGHAT and CDR2 FQDESV (reference sequence). The CDR3: CASSPRGDEKDTQYF. DNA of the CDR3: TGTGCCAGCAGCCCCCGGGGGGATGAAAAAGATACGCAGTATTTT.

The chain carries TRBV19 and TRBJ2-7; 11 bases are shared with TRBD2. CDR1 is LNHDA and CDR2 is SQIVND in the germline V gene (reference sequence). V lost 3 bases and J lost 3; bases outside the gene matches: 10. The CDR3 covers 17 residues. The CDR3 reads CASSMGLAEEWDYEQYF. CDR3 DNA: TGTGCCAGTAGTATGGGACTAGCGGAAGAATGGGACTACGAGCAGTACTTC.

The CDR3 DNA reads as TGTGCTAGTGGTTTTACGACGGCAGGGGTTAGAGTATACGAGCAGTACTTC. Translation: CASGFTTAGVRVYEQYF. The genes are TRBV12-5 and TRBJ2-7, with TRBD1 as a possible D gene (6 bases). The CDR3 is 17 residues long. The germline gives CDR1 LGHNT, CDR2 FRNRAP. V was pared by 3 bases and J by 4 bases, with 22 bases between.

J is TRBJ2-7 and V is TRBV25-1, with TRBD2 as a possible D gene (6 bases). Germline CDR1 MGHDK, CDR2 SYGVNS. Trimming stripped 6 bases from V and 2 bases from J, with 14 bases between. This CDR3 has 14 residues. The CDR3 region is CASSMEGGAYEQYF. In nucleotides, the CDR3 is TGTGCCAGCAGCATGGAGGGCGGAGCCTACGAGCAGTACTTC.

The chain is built from TRBV16 and TRBJ2-3; D gene ambiguous. Germline assignment: CDR1 KGHSY and CDR2 FQNENV. This CDR3 contains 12 residues. V dropped 4 bases and J dropped 7 bases, with 9 bases sitting between them. The CDR3, as DNA: TGTGCCAGCAGCCTCCCGACAAATACGCAGTATTTT. Translating gives CASSLPTNTQYF.